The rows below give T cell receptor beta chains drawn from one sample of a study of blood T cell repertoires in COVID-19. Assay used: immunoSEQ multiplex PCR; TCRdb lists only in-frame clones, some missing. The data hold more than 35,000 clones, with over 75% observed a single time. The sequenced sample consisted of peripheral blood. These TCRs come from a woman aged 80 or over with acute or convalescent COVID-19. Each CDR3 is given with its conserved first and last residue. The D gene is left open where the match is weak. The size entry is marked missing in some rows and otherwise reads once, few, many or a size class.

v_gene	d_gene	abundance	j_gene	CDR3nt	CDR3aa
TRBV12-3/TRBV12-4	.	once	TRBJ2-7	TGTGCCAGCAGTAGGGACATCTCCTACGAGCAGTACTTC	CASSRDISYEQYF
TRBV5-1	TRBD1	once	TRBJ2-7	TGCGCCAGCAGCTTGGGGACAGGGTACTCCTACGAGCAGTACTTC	CASSLGTGYSYEQYF
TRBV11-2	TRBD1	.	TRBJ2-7	TGTGCCAGCAGCTCCAATCCGGGACAGGGACACGAGCAGTACTTC	CASSSNPGQGHEQYF
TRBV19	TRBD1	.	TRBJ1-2	TGTGCCAGTAGTCCCCGACAGGGGAAAGACTATTTCCATGGCTACACCTTC	CASSPRQGKDYFHGYTF
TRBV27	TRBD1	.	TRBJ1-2	TGTGCCAGCAGTTTAGCCCCGCCCGACGACAGGGGACCAACCCCCTATGGCTACACCTTC	CASSLAPPDDRGPTPYGYTF
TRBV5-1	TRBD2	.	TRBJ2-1	TGCGCCAGCAGCTTGGGGAGCGGGGCCGGGGGGAATGAGCAGTTCTTC	CASSLGSGAGGNEQFF
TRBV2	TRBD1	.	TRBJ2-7	TGTGCCAGCAGTGAGGGTTGGACAGGGCCCTACGAGCAGTACTTC	CASSEGWTGPYEQYF
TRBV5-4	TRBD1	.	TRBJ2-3	TGTGCCAGCAGCCAGACAGGGGTCCTTAACACAGATACGCAGTATTTT	CASSQTGVLNTDTQYF
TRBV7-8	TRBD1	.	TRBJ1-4	TGTGCCAGCAGCTCCGGACAGGGCGGATACACTAATGAAAAACTGTTTTTT	CASSSGQGGYTNEKLFF
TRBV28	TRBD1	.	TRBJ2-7	TGTGCCAGCAGTTTACCGACAGGGATGAACGAGCAGTACTTC	CASSLPTGMNEQYF
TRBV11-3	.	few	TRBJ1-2	TGTGCCAGCAGCTTAGATTCCACAGGCCGGTCTGGCTACACCTTC	CASSLDSTGRSGYTF
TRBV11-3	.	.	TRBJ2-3	TGTGCCAGCAGCGCCCGTTTGGGCCCATCGACAGATACGCAGTATTTT	CASSARLGPSTDTQYF
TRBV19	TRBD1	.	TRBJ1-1	TGTGCCAGTAGTATCCCCGGACAGGGTGAAGCTTTCTTT	CASSIPGQGEAFF
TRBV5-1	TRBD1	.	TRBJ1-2	TGCGCCAGCAGCGCCGGACAGGGGGCGGGTTATGGCTACACCTTC	CASSAGQGAGYGYTF
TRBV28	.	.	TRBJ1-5	TGTGCCAGCAGCGCCCCTTGGGGCAGCCAGCCCCAGCATTTT	CASSAPWGSQPQHF
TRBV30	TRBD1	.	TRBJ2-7	TGTGCCTGGAGGTGGACAGGGATCCACGAGCAGTACTTC	CAWRWTGIHEQYF
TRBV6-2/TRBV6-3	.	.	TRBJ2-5	TGTGCCAGCAGCCTGACAAAAGAGACCCAGTACTTC	CASSLTKETQYF
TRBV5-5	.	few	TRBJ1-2	TGTGCCAGCAGCTTTGTAAACGATCTCGGAGAAACCTTC	CASSFVNDLGETF
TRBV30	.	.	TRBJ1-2	TGTGCCTGGAGTGGAAGGGAAGACAGTGGCTACACCTTC	CAWSGREDSGYTF
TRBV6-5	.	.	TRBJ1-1	TGTGCCAGCAGGCAGGGGACTGAAGCTTTCTTT	CASRQGTEAFF
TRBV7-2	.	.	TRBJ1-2	TGTGCCAGCAGCTTACAATCGGGCAGGGCGCGGGGCTACACCTTC	CASSLQSGRARGYTF
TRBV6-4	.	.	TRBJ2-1	TGTGCCAGCAGTCCCCAGGGGGGCGGTGAGCAGTTCTTC	CASSPQGGGEQFF
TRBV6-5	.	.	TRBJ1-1	TGTGCCAGCAGTTATCGGACGACGGCGGGCACTGAAGCTTTCTTT	CASSYRTTAGTEAFF
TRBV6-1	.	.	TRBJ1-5	TGTGCCAGCAGTGACGGGAGCGCAGGGCAGTATCAGCCCCAGCATTTT	CASSDGSAGQYQPQHF
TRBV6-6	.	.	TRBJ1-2	TGTGCCAGCAGTTACGGGGCGGGGACGGATGGCTACACCTTC	CASSYGAGTDGYTF
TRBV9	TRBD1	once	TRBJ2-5	TGTGCCAGCAGCGAGATGACAGGGGTTCTCGAGACCCAGTACTTC	CASSEMTGVLETQYF
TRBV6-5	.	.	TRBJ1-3	TGTGCCAGCAGGACGGGGGCTGGAAACACCATATATTTT	CASRTGAGNTIYF
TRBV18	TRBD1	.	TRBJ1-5	TGTGCCAGCTCACCCGGGACAGTCGGAAATCAGCCCCAGCATTTT	CASSPGTVGNQPQHF
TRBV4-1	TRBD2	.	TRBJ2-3	TGCGCCAGCAGCCAAGCTGGGACTAGTCTTAGGGATGATACGCAGTATTTT	CASSQAGTSLRDDTQYF
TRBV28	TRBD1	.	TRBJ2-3	TGTGCCAGCAGTTTAGGGGTGGGACAGGGGACAGATACGCAGTATTTT	CASSLGVGQGTDTQYF
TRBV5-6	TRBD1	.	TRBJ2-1	TGTGCCAGCAGCTTGCCAACAGGGGGCAATGAGCAGTTCTTC	CASSLPTGGNEQFF
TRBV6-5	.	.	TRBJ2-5	TGTGCCAGCAGTTACGCGGGGGCGAGGGAGACCCAGTACTTC	CASSYAGARETQYF
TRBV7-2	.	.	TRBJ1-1	TGTGCCAGCAGCTTAAACGGGGAGAACACTGAAGCTTTCTTT	CASSLNGENTEAFF
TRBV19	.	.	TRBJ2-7	TGTGCCAGTAGTTCAAAAAGGGGCTACGAGCAGTACTTC	CASSSKRGYEQYF
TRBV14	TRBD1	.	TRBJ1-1	TGTGCCAGCAGCCGGGGACAGGGGGCGCAAGCTTTCTTT	CASSRGQGAQAFF
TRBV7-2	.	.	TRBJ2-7	TGTGCCAGCAGCTCCGCGCCGGCGGCCTACGAGCAGTACTTC	CASSSAPAAYEQYF
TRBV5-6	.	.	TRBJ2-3	TGTGCCAGCAGCGCGACAGGTTGGAGCACAGATACGCAGTATTTT	CASSATGWSTDTQYF
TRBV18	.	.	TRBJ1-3	TGTGCCAGCTCACCAAACGGGGTTGGAAACACCATATATTTT	CASSPNGVGNTIYF
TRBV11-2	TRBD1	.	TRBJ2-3	TGTGCCAGCAGCGCGGGACAGGGGGCAGCTGATACGCAGTATTTT	CASSAGQGAADTQYF
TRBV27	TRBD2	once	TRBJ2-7	TGTGCCAGCTCCCCGAGGGAGGGACCCTACGAGCAGTACTTC	CASSPREGPYEQYF
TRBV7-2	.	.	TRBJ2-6	TGTGCCAGCAGCTTAGAGGCCAGGGTGTCCTCTGGGGCCAACGTCCTGACTTTC	CASSLEARVSSGANVLTF
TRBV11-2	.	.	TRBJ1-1	TGTGCCAGCAGCTTAGATCTTTACAGCACTGAAGCTTTCTTT	CASSLDLYSTEAFF
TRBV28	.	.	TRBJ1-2	TGTGCCAGTACTGCACAGTCGGAGGTAGGCTACACCTTC	CASTAQSEVGYTF
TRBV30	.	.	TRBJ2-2	TGTGCCTGGAGTGAGGGGTTCGCCGGGGAGCTGTTTTTT	CAWSEGFAGELFF